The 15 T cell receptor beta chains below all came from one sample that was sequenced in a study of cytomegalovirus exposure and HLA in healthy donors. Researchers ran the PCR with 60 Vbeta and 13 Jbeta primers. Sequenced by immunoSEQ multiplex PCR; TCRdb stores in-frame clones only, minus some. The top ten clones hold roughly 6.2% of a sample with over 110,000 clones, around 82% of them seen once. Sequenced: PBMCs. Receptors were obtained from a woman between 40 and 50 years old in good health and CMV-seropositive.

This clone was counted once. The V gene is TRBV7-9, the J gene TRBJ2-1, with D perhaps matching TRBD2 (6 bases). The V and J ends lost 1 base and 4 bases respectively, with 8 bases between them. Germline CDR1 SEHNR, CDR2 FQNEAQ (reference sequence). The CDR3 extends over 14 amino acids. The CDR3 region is CASSLVGGYNEQFF. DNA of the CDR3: TGTGCCAGCAGCTTAGTGGGGGGTTACAATGAGCAGTTCTTC. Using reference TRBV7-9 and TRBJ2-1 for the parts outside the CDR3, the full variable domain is DTGVSQNPRHKITKRGQNVTFRCDPISEHNRLYWYRQTLGQGPEFLTYFQNEAQLEKSRLLSDRFSAERPKGSFSTLEIQRTEQGDSAMYLCASSLVGGYNEQFFGPGTRLTVL.

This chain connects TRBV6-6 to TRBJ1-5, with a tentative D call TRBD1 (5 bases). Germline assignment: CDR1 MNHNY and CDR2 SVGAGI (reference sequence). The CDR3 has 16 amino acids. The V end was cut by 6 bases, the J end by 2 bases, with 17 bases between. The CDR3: CASSLKRGGGNQPQHF. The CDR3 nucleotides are TGTGCCAGCAGCCTAAAGAGGGGAGGGGGCAATCAGCCCCAGCATTTT.

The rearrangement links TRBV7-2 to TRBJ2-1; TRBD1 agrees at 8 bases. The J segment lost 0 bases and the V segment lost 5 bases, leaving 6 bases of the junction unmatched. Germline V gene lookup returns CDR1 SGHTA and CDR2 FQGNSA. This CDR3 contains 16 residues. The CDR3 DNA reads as TGTGCCAGCAGCGGAGGACAGGGCGCCTCCTACAATGAGCAGTTCTTC. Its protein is CASSGGQGASYNEQFF.

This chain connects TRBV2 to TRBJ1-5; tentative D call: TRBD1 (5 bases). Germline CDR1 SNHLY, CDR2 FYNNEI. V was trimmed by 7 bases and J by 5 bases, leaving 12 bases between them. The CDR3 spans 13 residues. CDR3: CASILDTYQPQHF. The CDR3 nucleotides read TGTGCCAGCATTCTGGACACTTATCAGCCCCAGCATTTT.

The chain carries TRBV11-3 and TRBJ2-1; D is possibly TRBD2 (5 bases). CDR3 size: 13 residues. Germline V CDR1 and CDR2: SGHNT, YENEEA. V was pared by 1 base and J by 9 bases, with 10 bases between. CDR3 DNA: TGTGCCAGCAGCTTAGTTCCTAGCAGTGAGCAGTTCTTC. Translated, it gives CASSLVPSSEQFF.

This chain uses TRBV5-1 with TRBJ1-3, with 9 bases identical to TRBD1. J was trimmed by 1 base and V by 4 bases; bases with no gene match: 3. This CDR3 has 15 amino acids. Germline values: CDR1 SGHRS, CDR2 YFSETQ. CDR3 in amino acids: CASSPDRGSGNTIYF. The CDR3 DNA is TGCGCCAGCAGCCCCGACAGGGGGTCTGGAAACACCATATATTTT. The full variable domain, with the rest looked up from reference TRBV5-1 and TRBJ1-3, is KAGVTQTPRYLIKTRGQQVTLSCSPISGHRSVSWYQQTPGQGLQFLFEYFSETQRNKGNFPGRFSGRQFSNSRSEMNVSTLELGDSALYLCASSPDRGSGNTIYFGEGSWLTVV.

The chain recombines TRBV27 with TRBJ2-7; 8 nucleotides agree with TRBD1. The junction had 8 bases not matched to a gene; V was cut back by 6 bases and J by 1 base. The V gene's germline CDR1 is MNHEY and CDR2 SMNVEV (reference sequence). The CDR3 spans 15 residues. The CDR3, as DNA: TGTGCCAGCAGCCTACGTTGGGACAGGTCCTACGAGCAGTACTTC. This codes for CASSLRWDRSYEQYF.

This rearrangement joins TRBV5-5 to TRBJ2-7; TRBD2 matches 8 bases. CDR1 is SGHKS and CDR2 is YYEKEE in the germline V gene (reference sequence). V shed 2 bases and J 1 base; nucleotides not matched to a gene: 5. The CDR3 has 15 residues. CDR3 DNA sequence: TGTGCCAGCAGCTTATCGGGAGGGTGGTCCTACGAGCAGTACTTC. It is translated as CASSLSGGWSYEQYF.

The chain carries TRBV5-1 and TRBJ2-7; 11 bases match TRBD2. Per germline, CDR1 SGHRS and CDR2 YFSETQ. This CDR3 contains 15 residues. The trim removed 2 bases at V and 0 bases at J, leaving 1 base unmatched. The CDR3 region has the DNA TGCGCCAGCAGCTTTGGGACTAGCGGCTCCTACGAGCAGTACTTC. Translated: CASSFGTSGSYEQYF.

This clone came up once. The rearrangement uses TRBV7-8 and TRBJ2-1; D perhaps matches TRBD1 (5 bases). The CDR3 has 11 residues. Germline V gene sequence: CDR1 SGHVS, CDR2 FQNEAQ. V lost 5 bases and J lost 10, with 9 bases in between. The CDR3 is CASSPRTEQFF. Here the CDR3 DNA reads TGTGCCAGCAGCCCGCGGACAGAGCAGTTCTTC.

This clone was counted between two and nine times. CDR3 nucleotide sequence: TGTGCCAGCAGCCAAGTTACTAGCGGTTACAATGAGCAGTTCTTC. Translated, it gives CASSQVTSGYNEQFF. The chain employs TRBV14 and TRBJ2-1, with 8 bases that match TRBD2. The CDR3 extends over 15 amino acids. With 1 base clipped from V and 4 bases from J, the junction kept 3 bases outside the gene matches. Looked up from germline, CDR1 is SGHDN and CDR2 is FVKESK.

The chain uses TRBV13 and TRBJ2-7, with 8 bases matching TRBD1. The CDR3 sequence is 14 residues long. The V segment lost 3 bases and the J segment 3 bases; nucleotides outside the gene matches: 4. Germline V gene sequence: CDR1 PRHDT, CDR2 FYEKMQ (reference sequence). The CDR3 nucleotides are TGTGCCAGCAGCTTCCGGGACAGGTACTACGAGCAGTACTTC. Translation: CASSFRDRYYEQYF. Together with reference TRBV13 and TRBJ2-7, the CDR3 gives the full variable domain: AAGVIQSPRHLIKEKRETATLKCYPIPRHDTVYWYQQGPGQDPQFLISFYEKMQSDKGSIPDRFSAQQFSDYHSELNMSSLELGDSALYFCASSFRDRYYEQYFGPGTRLTVT.

In DNA, the CDR3 is TGTGCCAGCAGTTACGGGGGGACAGGGCGAGAGCAGTACTTC. Its translation: CASSYGGTGREQYF. This chain uses TRBV6-5 with TRBJ2-7; TRBD1 agrees at 9 bases. Germline CDR1 is MNHEY and CDR2 is SVGAGI. Trimming at V came to 2 bases and at J to 7 bases, leaving 6 bases not matched to a gene. The CDR3 totals 14 residues.

CDR3 region: CASSATGSYNEQFF. The CDR3 DNA reads as TGTGCCAGCAGCGCTACAGGGTCCTACAATGAGCAGTTCTTC. The V gene is TRBV6-5, the J gene TRBJ2-1; weak D call: TRBD1 (6 bases). The CDR3 has 14 residues. The germline V and J ends were trimmed by 6 bases and 1 base, with 10 bases remaining between them. CDR1 is MNHEY and CDR2 is SVGAGI in the germline V gene.

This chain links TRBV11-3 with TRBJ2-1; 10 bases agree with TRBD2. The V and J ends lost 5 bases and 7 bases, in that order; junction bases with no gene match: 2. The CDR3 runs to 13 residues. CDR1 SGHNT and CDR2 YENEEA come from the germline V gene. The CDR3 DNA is TGTGCCAGCAGCACTAGCGGGACAAATGAGCAGTTCTTC. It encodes CASSTSGTNEQFF. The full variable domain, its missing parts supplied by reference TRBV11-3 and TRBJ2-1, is EAGVVQSPRYKIIEKKQPVAFWCNPISGHNTLYWYLQNLGQGPELLIRYENEEAVDDSQLPKDRFSAERLKGVDSTLKIQPAELGDSAVYLCASSTSGTNEQFFGPGTRLTVL.